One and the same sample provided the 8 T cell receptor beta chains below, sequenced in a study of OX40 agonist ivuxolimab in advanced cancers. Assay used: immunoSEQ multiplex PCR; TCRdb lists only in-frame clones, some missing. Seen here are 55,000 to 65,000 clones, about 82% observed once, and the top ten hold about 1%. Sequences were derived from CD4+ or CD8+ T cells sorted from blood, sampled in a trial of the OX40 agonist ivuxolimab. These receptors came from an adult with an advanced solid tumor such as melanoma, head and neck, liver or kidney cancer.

DNA for the CDR3: TGTGCCAGCAGCTTCGCACAGGGGAGCCAGCCCCAGCATTTT. Amino acid sequence: CASSFAQGSQPQHF. The chain combines TRBV7-8 with TRBJ1-5; 7 nucleotides line up with TRBD1. CDR1 is SGHVS and CDR2 is FQNEAQ in the germline V gene. Trimming removed 3 bases from V and 7 bases from J; junction bases left unmatched: 6. The length of the CDR3 is 14 residues.

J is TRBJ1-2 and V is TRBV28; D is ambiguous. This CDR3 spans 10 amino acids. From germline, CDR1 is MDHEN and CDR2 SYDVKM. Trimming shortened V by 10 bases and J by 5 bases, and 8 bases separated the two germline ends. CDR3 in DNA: TGTGCCACCCAGAGTTATGGCTACACCTTC. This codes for CATQSYGYTF.

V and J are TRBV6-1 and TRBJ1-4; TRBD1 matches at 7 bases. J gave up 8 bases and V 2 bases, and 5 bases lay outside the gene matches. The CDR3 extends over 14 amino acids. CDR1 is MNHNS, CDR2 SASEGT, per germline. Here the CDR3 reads CASSEPWDSEKLFF. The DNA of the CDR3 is TGTGCCAGCAGTGAACCCTGGGACAGCGAAAAACTGTTTTTT.

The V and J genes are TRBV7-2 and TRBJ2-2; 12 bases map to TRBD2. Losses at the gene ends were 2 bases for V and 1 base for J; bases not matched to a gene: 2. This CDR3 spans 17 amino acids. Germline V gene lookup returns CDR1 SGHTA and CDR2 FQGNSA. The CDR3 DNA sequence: TGTGCCAGCAGCTTATTGGGACTAGCGGGGAACACCGGGGAGCTGTTTTTT. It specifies CASSLLGLAGNTGELFF.

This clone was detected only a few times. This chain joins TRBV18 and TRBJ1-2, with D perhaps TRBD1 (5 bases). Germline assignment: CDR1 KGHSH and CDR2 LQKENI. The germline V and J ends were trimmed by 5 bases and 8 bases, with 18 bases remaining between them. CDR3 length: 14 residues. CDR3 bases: TGTGCCAGCTCAGTTCAGGGAAGAATGAGGGGCTACACCTTC. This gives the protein CASSVQGRMRGYTF.

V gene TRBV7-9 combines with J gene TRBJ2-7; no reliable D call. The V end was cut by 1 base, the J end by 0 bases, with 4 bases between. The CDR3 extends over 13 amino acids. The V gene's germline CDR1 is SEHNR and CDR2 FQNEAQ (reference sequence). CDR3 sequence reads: CASSLDSSYEQYF. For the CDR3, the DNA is TGTGCCAGCAGCTTAGATTCCTCCTACGAGCAGTACTTC.

The DNA of the CDR3 is TGTGCCAGCAGTTTAGAGGGTTCTTTGGGAAAACTGTTTTTT. Translating gives CASSLEGSLGKLFF. V gene TRBV27 combines with J gene TRBJ1-4; unclear D gene. The CDR3 contains 14 residues. Germline assignment: CDR1 MNHEY and CDR2 SMNVEV (reference sequence). V was pared by 2 bases and J by 10 bases, with 14 bases between. Full variable domain (outside the CDR3, taken from reference TRBV27 and TRBJ1-4): EAQVTQNPRYLITVTGKKLTVTCSQNMNHEYMSWYRQDPGLGLRQIYYSMNVEVTDKGDVPEGYKVSRKEKRNFPLILESPSPNQTSLYFCASSLEGSLGKLFFGSGTQLSVL.

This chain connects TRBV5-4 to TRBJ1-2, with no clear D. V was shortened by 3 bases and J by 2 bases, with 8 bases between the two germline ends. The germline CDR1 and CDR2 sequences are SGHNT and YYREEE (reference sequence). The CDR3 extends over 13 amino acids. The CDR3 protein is CASSSGKNYGYTF. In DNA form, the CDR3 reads TGTGCCAGCAGCTCCGGAAAAAACTATGGCTACACCTTC.